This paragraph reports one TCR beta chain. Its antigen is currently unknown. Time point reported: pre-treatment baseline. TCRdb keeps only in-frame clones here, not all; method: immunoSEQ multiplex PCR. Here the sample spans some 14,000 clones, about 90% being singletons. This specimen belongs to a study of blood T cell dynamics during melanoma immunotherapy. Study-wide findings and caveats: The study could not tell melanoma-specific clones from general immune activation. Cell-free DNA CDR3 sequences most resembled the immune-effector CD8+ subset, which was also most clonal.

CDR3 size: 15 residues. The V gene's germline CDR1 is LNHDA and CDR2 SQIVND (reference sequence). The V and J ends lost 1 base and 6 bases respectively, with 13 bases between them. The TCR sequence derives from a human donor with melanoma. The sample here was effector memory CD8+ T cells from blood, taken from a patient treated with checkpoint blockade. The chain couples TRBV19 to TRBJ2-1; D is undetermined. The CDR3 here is CASSIVSGSGNEQFF. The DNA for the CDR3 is TGTGCCAGTAGTATAGTAAGTGGTTCGGGCAATGAGCAGTTCTTC.